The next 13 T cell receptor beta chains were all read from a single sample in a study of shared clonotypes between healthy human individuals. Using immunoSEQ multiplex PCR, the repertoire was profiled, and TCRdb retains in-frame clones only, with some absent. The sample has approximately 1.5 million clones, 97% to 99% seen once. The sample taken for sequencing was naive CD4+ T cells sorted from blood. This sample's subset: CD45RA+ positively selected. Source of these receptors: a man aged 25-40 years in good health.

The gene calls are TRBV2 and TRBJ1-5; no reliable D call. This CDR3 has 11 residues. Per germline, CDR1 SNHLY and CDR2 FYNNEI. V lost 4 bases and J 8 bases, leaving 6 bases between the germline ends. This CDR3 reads CASSGGEPQHF. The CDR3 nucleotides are TGTGCCAGCAGTGGTGGGGAGCCCCAGCATTTT.

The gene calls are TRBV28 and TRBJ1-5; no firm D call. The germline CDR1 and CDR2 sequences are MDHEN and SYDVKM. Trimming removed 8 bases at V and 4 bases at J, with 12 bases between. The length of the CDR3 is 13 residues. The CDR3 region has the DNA TGTGCCAGCTCGACTGGAATGAATCAGCCCCAGCATTTT. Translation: CASSTGMNQPQHF. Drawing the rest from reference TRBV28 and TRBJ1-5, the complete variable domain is DVKVTQSSRYLVKRTGEKVFLECVQDMDHENMFWYRQDPGLGLRLIYFSYDVKMKEKGDIPEGYSVSREKKERFSLILESASTNQTSMYLCASSTGMNQPQHFGDGTRLSIL.

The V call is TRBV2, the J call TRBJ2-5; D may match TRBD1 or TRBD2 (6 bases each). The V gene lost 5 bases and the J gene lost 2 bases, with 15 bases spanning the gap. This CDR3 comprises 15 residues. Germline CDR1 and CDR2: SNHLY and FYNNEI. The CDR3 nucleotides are TGTGCCAGCAGTCGGACAGTGACTAGACAAGAGACCCAGTACTTC. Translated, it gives CASSRTVTRQETQYF.

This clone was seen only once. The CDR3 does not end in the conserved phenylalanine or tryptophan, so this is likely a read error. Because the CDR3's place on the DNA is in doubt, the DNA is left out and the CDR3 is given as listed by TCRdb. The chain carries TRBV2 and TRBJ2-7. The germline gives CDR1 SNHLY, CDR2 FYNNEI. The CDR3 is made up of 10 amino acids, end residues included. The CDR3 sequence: CASSERAPAL.

CDR3 sequence: CASSLERGSLEQFF. CDR3 coding DNA: TGCGCCAGCAGCTTGGAAAGGGGGTCACTCGAGCAGTTCTTC. The V call is TRBV5-1, the J call TRBJ2-1, with D perhaps matching TRBD1 (6 bases). Germline CDR1 SGHRS, CDR2 YFSETQ. The V gene lost 0 bases and the J gene lost 10 bases, with 14 bases spanning the gap. The CDR3 length is 14 residues. The variable domain in full, with the rest retrieved from reference TRBV5-1 and TRBJ2-1, is KAGVTQTPRYLIKTRGQQVTLSCSPISGHRSVSWYQQTPGQGLQFLFEYFSETQRNKGNFPGRFSGRQFSNSRSEMNVSTLELGDSALYLCASSLERGSLEQFFGPGTRLTVL.

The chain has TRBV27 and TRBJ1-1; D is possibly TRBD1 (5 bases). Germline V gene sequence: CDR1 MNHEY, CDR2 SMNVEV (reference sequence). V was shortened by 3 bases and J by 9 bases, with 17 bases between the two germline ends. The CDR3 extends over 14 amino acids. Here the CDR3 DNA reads TGTGCCAGCAGTTTTAGGGGAAGGACTTCTCAAGCTTTCTTT. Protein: CASSFRGRTSQAFF.

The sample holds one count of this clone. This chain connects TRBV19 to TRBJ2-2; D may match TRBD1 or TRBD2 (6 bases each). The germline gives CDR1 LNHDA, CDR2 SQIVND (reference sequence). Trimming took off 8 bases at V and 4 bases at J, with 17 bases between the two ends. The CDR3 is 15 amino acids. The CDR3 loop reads CASWSPGGSTGELFF. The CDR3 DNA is TGTGCCAGTTGGTCCCCCGGGGGCAGCACCGGGGAGCTGTTTTTT.

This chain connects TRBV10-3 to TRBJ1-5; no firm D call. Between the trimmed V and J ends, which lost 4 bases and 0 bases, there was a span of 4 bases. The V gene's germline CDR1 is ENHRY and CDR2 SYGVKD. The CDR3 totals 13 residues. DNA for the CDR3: TGTGCCATCAGTGGGGGTAGCAATCAGCCCCAGCATTTT. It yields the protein CAISGGSNQPQHF.

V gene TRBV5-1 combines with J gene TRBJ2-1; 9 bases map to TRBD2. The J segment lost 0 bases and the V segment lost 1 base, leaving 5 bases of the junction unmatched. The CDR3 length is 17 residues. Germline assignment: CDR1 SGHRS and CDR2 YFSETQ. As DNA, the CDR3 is TGCGCCAGCAGCTTGACAACAGCGGGAGGCTCCTACAATGAGCAGTTCTTC. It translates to CASSLTTAGGSYNEQFF. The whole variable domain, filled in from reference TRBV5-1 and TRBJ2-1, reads KAGVTQTPRYLIKTRGQQVTLSCSPISGHRSVSWYQQTPGQGLQFLFEYFSETQRNKGNFPGRFSGRQFSNSRSEMNVSTLELGDSALYLCASSLTTAGGSYNEQFFGPGTRLTVL.

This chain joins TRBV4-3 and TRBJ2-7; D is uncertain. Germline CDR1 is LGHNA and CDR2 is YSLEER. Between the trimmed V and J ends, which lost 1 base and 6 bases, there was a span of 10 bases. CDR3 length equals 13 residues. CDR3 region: CASSQGGIGEQYF. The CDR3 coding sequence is TGCGCCAGCAGCCAAGGTGGGATTGGCGAGCAGTACTTC.

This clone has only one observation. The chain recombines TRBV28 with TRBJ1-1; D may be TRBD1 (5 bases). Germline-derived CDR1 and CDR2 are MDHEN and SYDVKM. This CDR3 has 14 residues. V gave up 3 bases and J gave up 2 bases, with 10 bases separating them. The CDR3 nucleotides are TGTGCCAGCAGTTTGGGGGGAATCAACACTGAAGCTTTCTTT. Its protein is CASSLGGINTEAFF. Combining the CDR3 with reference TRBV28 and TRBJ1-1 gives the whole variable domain DVKVTQSSRYLVKRTGEKVFLECVQDMDHENMFWYRQDPGLGLRLIYFSYDVKMKEKGDIPEGYSVSREKKERFSLILESASTNQTSMYLCASSLGGINTEAFFGQGTRLTVV.

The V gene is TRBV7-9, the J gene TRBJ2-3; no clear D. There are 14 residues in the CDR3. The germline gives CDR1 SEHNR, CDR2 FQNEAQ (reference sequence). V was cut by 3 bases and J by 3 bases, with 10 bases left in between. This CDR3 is CASSFPQGTDTQYF. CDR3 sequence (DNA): TGTGCCAGCAGCTTCCCCCAAGGGACAGATACGCAGTATTTT.

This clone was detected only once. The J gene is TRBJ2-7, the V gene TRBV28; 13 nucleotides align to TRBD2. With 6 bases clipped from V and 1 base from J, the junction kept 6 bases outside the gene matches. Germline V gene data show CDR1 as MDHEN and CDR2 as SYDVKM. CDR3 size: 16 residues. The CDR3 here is CASRLAGGPLSYEQYF. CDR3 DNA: TGTGCCAGCAGACTAGCGGGAGGGCCGCTGTCCTACGAGCAGTACTTC.